This T cell receptor (beta chain) emerged from a study of T cell responses to AZD1222 COVID-19 vaccine. About the research overall: Pooling was applied to second doses at about 4 or about 12 weeks. Study conclusions and caveats: Reportedly, close to half of spike-specific TCRs are directed against unmutated variant regions. It should be noted that donors were predominantly white British and more often female, and clonal diversity was possibly underestimated. Without day 14 samples, only post-peak T cell repertoires were studied.

A note on this clone: Its antigen remains unidentified.

The V gene's germline CDR1 is SGHRS and CDR2 YFSETQ. The length of the CDR3 is 14 residues. V lost 1 base and J lost 8, with 15 bases in between. Using immunoSEQ multiplex PCR, the repertoire was profiled, and TCRdb retains in-frame clones only, with some absent. There are fewer than 100,000 clones in the sample; over 75% occur only once, and approximately 21% lies in the top ten. This receptor was identified in an adult in good health. The chain employs TRBV5-1 and TRBJ1-2; D remains ambiguous. The material was peripheral blood, obtained on day 0 of AZD1222 vaccination. The CDR3 spells CASSLRGVRDGYTF. DNA for the CDR3: TGCGCCAGCAGCTTGCGGGGAGTACGAGACGGCTACACCTTC.